This T cell receptor (beta chain) was identified during a study of OX40 agonist ivuxolimab in advanced cancers. Study summary: Patients undergoing dose escalation presented with hepatocellular carcinoma, melanoma, renal cell or head and neck cancer. With a range of about 23 to 90, age averaged about 58 years, and around 80% were male.

Profiling relied on immunoSEQ multiplex PCR, and the TCRdb table lists in-frame clones only, not all of them. The sample includes 77,000 or so clones, about 88% of them seen just once. CDR3 length equals 11 residues. Germline CDR1 SEHNR, CDR2 FQNEAQ (reference sequence). Trimming left V 6 bases short and J 3 bases short, with 4 bases between. Overall study findings and caveats: On average, a greater number of expanded clones characterised CD8+ T cells relative to CD4+. It was also the case that some nonresponders had low normalized T-cell clonal expansion.

Concerning this clone itself: Antigen specificity is unknown.

This TCR was recovered from an adult with an advanced solid tumor such as melanoma, head and neck, liver or kidney cancer. Sequencing was performed on CD4+ or CD8+ T cells sorted from blood, taken in a trial of the OX40 agonist ivuxolimab. V gene TRBV7-9 combines with J gene TRBJ2-3; unclear D gene. The CDR3 DNA is TGTGCCAGCAGTAAAACAGATACGCAGTATTTT. Its translation is CASSKTDTQYF.